The sequence of this TCR beta chain was determined in a study of blood T cell repertoires in COVID-19. Study as a whole: PBMCs, B-cell-depleted T cells, or T cells were the source of the cDNA or gDNA that made up the material.

Authors' analysis steps: Reference gene primer amplification gave nucleated cell count estimates. Measured with immunoSEQ multiplex PCR; TCRdb has only the in-frame clones, and not every one. V and J calls and clone size are as listed in that table; D and trimming were resolved from the DNA. The sample lists hundreds of thousands of clones, around 89% occurring once. This CDR3 spans 15 amino acids. Germline V gene data show CDR1 as SGHVS and CDR2 as FQNEAQ. V lost 3 bases and J lost 3; bases outside the gene matches: 5. Allocation to cohorts depended on clinical history reported by the participants. This TCR came from a man younger than 35 who had recovered from COVID-19. The chain links TRBV7-8 to TRBJ2-7, with 10 bases lining up with TRBD1. What was sequenced was PBMCs or T cells enriched from blood (not recorded which). CDR3 DNA sequence: TGTGCCAGCAGCTTGCCTGGACAGGGGGACTACGAGCAGTACTTC. It is translated as CASSLPGQGDYEQYF.